This TCR beta chain originates from a study of T cells in Graves' hyperthyroidism and ophthalmopathy. Authors of the study amplified TCR beta CDR3 regions from RNA transcripts. The HTBI primer set served for first-round RT-PCR of the TCR CDR3. TCRdb fed the multiplex PCR reads into MiXCR, producing one record per CDR3 protein. Here the sample spans 400,000 to 550,000 distinct CDR3 sequences, roughly an eighth being singletons. The CDR3 runs 14 residues. Germline-derived CDR1 and CDR2 are SNHLY and FYNNEI. After removal of 7 bases from V and 1 base from J, the junction contained 6 bases not matched to a gene.

The sample consisted of blood. The receptor's source is a woman younger than 30 with Graves' hyperthyroidism. The rearrangement uses TRBV2 and TRBJ1-2; 7 bases are a match to TRBD1. CDR3 protein: CASTGQVFNYGYTF. The CDR3 DNA follows: TGTGCCAGCACCGGACAGGTTTTTAACTATGGCTACACCTTC.